The 17 T cell receptor beta chains given below trace back to one sample, sequenced in a study of blood T cell repertoires in COVID-19. Using immunoSEQ multiplex PCR, the repertoire was profiled, and TCRdb retains in-frame clones only, with some absent. Among some 350,000 clones, about 90% were seen once, and the ten largest hold over 4.5%. The sample comprised PBMCs or T cells enriched from blood (not recorded which). The receptors were gathered from a man aged 30 to 45 who had recovered from COVID-19.

The CDR3 nucleotides are TGTGCCAGCAGCTTATCTAGCGGGGGTTACAATGAGCAGTTCTTC. Translating gives CASSLSSGGYNEQFF. This chain joins TRBV7-6 and TRBJ2-1, with 10 bases identical to TRBD2. The CDR3 extends over 15 amino acids. V lost 2 bases, J lost 4 bases, and 2 bases stayed unmatched. Per the germline V gene, CDR1 is SGHVS and CDR2 is FNYEAQ.

Only a few counts were recorded for this clone. Here the CDR3 reads CATSRDSSVGGELFF. CDR3 nucleotide sequence: TGTGCCACCAGCAGAGATTCTAGCGTGGGCGGGGAGCTGTTTTTT. The gene calls are TRBV15 and TRBJ2-2, with a possible D match to TRBD2 (6 bases). The germline V gene encodes CDR1 LNHNV and CDR2 YYDKDF (reference sequence). V gave up 0 bases and J gave up 7 bases, with 12 bases separating them. CDR3 length: 15 amino acids.

The V and J genes are TRBV2 and TRBJ2-7, with D perhaps matching TRBD2 (6 bases). The CDR3 consists of 13 residues. Between the trimmed V and J ends, which lost 6 bases and 2 bases, there was a span of 11 bases. The germline gives CDR1 SNHLY, CDR2 FYNNEI. The CDR3: CASSGGGPYEQYF. The CDR3, as DNA: TGTGCCAGCAGCGGGGGTGGGCCCTACGAGCAGTACTTC.

V usage is TRBV14 and J usage is TRBJ2-5; D may be TRBD1 (6 bases). The V and J ends lost 4 bases and 2 bases respectively, with 11 bases between them. Germline V gene sequence: CDR1 SGHDN, CDR2 FVKESK. The CDR3 is 14 amino acids. CDR3 loop: CASSPRTEQETQYF. In DNA, the CDR3 is TGTGCCAGCAGCCCCCGGACAGAGCAAGAGACCCAGTACTTC.

This clone was picked up a small number of times. CDR3 sequence: CASSLRTGYTF. The CDR3 DNA sequence: TGTGCCAGCAGTCTGCGAACCGGCTACACCTTC. The V call is TRBV28, the J call TRBJ1-2; no firm D call. Per the germline V gene, CDR1 is MDHEN and CDR2 is SYDVKM. V dropped 5 bases and J dropped 8 bases, with 9 bases sitting between them. The CDR3 is made up of 11 amino acids.

The chain recombines TRBV10-3 with TRBJ1-1; a possible D gene is TRBD1 (6 bases). CDR3 size: 14 residues. V gave up 0 bases and J gave up 8 bases, with 13 bases separating them. Looked up from germline, CDR1 is ENHRY and CDR2 is SYGVKD. CDR3 DNA: TGTGCCATCAGTGAGTCCAGGGGACAACCAGAAGCTTTCTTT. Its protein product is CAISESRGQPEAFF.

CDR3 amino acids: CATSDFPDREGYTF. The CDR3 nucleotides read TGTGCCACCAGTGATTTCCCGGACAGGGAAGGCTACACCTTC. The chain employs TRBV24-1 and TRBJ1-2; 8 bases are shared with TRBD1. Germline V gene sequence: CDR1 KGHDR, CDR2 SFDVKD. This CDR3 comprises 14 residues. V lost 1 base to trimming and J lost 8 bases; unmatched junction nucleotides: 5.

The CDR3 region has the DNA TGTGCCAGCAGGCTTGCGTGGGGGCCAATATCCTACGAGCAGTACTTC. As protein: CASRLAWGPISYEQYF. This chain connects TRBV7-2 to TRBJ2-7; weak D call: TRBD1 (6 bases). Germline V lookup: CDR1 SGHTA, CDR2 FQGNSA. Trimming shortened V by 6 bases and J by 1 base, and 19 bases separated the two germline ends. The CDR3 length is 16 residues.

The rearrangement joins TRBV27 to TRBJ1-6; 8 positions match TRBD1. J was trimmed by 6 bases and V by 5 bases; bases with no gene match: 6. Germline values: CDR1 MNHEY, CDR2 SMNVEV (reference sequence). This CDR3 is built from 15 residues. CDR3 sequence (DNA): TGTGCCAGCAGTCGTCGACAGGGGATTAATTCACCCCTCCACTTT. This translates into CASSRRQGINSPLHF.

This CDR3 is CASSPLSYNEQFF. CDR3 DNA: TGTGCCAGCAGCCCCCTCTCCTACAATGAGCAGTTCTTC. The rearrangement links TRBV3-1 (or the pseudogene TRBV3-2) to TRBJ2-1; D is ambiguous. In germline, CDR1 is LGHDT, CDR2 YNNKEL (reference sequence). V gave up 4 bases and J gave up 0 bases, with 4 bases separating them. The CDR3 spans 13 residues.

This rearrangement joins TRBV21-1 to TRBJ2-1; TRBD2, as called in the table, went unchecked against the DNA. TRBV21-1 constitutes a pseudogene. The CDR3 covers 19 residues. CDR3 in amino acids: CASRPFRDSPDSSYNEQFF. DNA of the CDR3: TGTGCCAGCCGACCTTTCAGGGACTCCCCCGATAGCTCCTACAATGAGCAGTTCTTC.

This rearrangement joins TRBV2 to TRBJ2-2; possibly TRBD1 for D (6 bases). The CDR3 contains 15 residues. The germline V gene has CDR1 SNHLY and CDR2 FYNNEI. V shed 4 bases and J shed 2 bases, with 11 bases lying between them. CDR3 DNA sequence: TGTGCCAGCAGTGTGGGGACACTTAACACCGGGGAGCTGTTTTTT. Protein sequence: CASSVGTLNTGELFF.

This clone was found a few times. This chain links TRBV6-4 with TRBJ2-3, with TRBD2 matching over 11 bases. The germline gives CDR1 MRHNA, CDR2 SNTAGT. The length of the CDR3 is 16 residues. J gave up 3 bases and V 3 bases, and 5 bases lay outside the gene matches. The CDR3: CASSEQTSGDTDTQYF. The CDR3 nucleotides read TGTGCCAGCAGTGAGCAGACTAGCGGGGATACAGATACGCAGTATTTT.

This chain connects TRBV27 to TRBJ1-5, with D unresolved. Trimming took off 2 bases at V and 5 bases at J, with 13 bases between the two ends. CDR1 MNHEY and CDR2 SMNVEV come from the germline V gene (reference sequence). The CDR3 contains 15 residues. The CDR3 is CASSLEETGDQPQHF. The CDR3 DNA reads TGTGCCAGCAGTTTAGAGGAAACCGGGGATCAGCCCCAGCATTTT.

The chain has TRBV4-1 and TRBJ1-6, with 8 bases fitting TRBD1. V dropped 0 bases and J dropped 4; count of bases not matched to a gene: 8. The length of the CDR3 is 18 residues. Germline V CDR1 and CDR2: MGHRA, YSYEKL. The CDR3 region has the DNA TGCGCCAGCAGCCAAGATAAGACAGGGGTTTCGTATAATTCACCCCTCCACTTT. This encodes CASSQDKTGVSYNSPLHF.

The rearrangement links TRBV6-5 to TRBJ2-1; possibly TRBD2 for D (5 bases). CDR1 MNHEY and CDR2 SVGAGI come from the germline V gene. This CDR3 is 15 amino acids long. V lost 2 bases and J 1 base, leaving 9 bases between the germline ends. In nucleotides, the CDR3 is TGTGCCAGCAGTTACCCGGGGTTATCCTACAATGAGCAGTTCTTC. Translating gives CASSYPGLSYNEQFF.

In its sample, this clone was seen once. The chain employs TRBV28 and TRBJ1-3; D is unclear. Trimming cost V 7 bases and J 4 bases, with 14 bases left between them. The CDR3 loop spans 14 amino acids. Germline V gene data show CDR1 as MDHEN and CDR2 as SYDVKM. The CDR3 region has the DNA TGTGCCAGCACCCGGGTGGCTTCCGGAAACACCATATATTTT. It specifies CASTRVASGNTIYF.